This TCR beta chain was documented in a study of shared clonotypes between healthy human individuals. Overall study: Plates per donor: three CD4 naive, three CD4 memory, two CD8 naive, one CD8 memory.

General observations from the study: Shared across several donors were around 4.7% of the naive CD4 clonotypes.

With respect to this clone: Its antigen is still unknown.

Germline CDR1 reads SGHTA; CDR2 reads FQGNSA. V was cut by 3 bases and J by 0 bases, with 16 bases left in between. CDR3 length: 17 residues. Using immunoSEQ multiplex PCR, the repertoire was profiled, and TCRdb retains in-frame clones only, with some absent. Here the sample spans roughly 2.5 million clones, 90% to 95% being singletons. Negatively enriched CD4+ T cells were divided by CD45RA into naive and memory. This TCR was recovered from a man aged 18 to 30 in good health. The chain recombines TRBV7-2 with TRBJ2-3; D remains ambiguous. Sample: naive CD4+ T cells sorted from blood. The subset here: CD45RA+ positively selected. The CDR3 DNA reads TGTGCCAGCAGCTTGACCCTGATTAGCCCTAGCACAGATACGCAGTATTTT. Amino acids: CASSLTLISPSTDTQYF.